The 18 T cell receptor beta chains below all came from one sample that was sequenced in a study of regulatory dendritic cells for organ transplantation. The data were produced by immunoSEQ multiplex PCR, yet TCRdb's version contains in-frame clones alone and is incomplete. This repertoire shows about 28,000 clones, 82% found once; its top ten account for 0.4% to 0.45%. Sequences were obtained from naive CD8+ T cells from blood. Subset described: CD45RA+ naive T cells. These receptors came from a human donor in good health.

This chain connects TRBV19 to TRBJ2-7, with 9 bases fitting TRBD1. The CDR3 is 14 amino acids. Germline V CDR1 and CDR2: LNHDA, SQIVND (reference sequence). The trim removed 4 bases at V and 7 bases at J, leaving 8 bases unmatched. In DNA form, the CDR3 reads TGTGCCAGTAGTACCGGACAGGGGTTTGGGGAGCAGTACTTC. Amino acid sequence: CASSTGQGFGEQYF.

V gene TRBV6-4 combines with J gene TRBJ2-1; TRBD2 is a possible D gene (5 bases). CDR1 is MRHNA, CDR2 SNTAGT, per germline. Trimming cost V 3 bases and J 10 bases, with 7 bases left between them. The CDR3 spans 11 residues. The CDR3, as DNA: TGTGCCAGCAGTGATTCGGGAGAGCAGTTCTTC. Translating gives CASSDSGEQFF.

This sequence joins TRBV6-5 and TRBJ1-5; 7 positions match TRBD1. This CDR3 spans 13 amino acids. V gave up 6 bases and J gave up 4 bases; unmatched junction bases: 3. Germline V gene data show CDR1 as MNHEY and CDR2 as SVGAGI. The CDR3 loop reads CASSLQGNQPQHF. The CDR3 region has the DNA TGTGCCAGCAGCCTACAGGGGAATCAGCCCCAGCATTTT.

The chain couples TRBV11-2 to TRBJ2-1; perhaps TRBD1 as D (7 bases). The CDR3 consists of 16 residues. V lost 1 base, J lost 8 bases, and 18 bases lay in between. CDR1 and CDR2 from the germline V gene are SGHAT and FQNNGV. CDR3 protein: CASSLVERGGGDEQFF. DNA of the CDR3: TGTGCCAGCAGCTTAGTAGAACGCGGAGGGGGCGATGAGCAGTTCTTC.

The rearrangement links TRBV29-1 to TRBJ1-3, with D possibly matching TRBD1 (6 bases). Germline CDR1 is SQVTM and CDR2 is ANQGSEA. Trimming pared 3 bases from V and 2 bases from J, leaving 8 bases between. The CDR3 is 13 amino acids. CDR3: CSVEGAPGNTIYF. In DNA, the CDR3 is TGCAGCGTTGAGGGGGCGCCTGGAAACACCATATATTTT.

V and J are TRBV4-3 and TRBJ1-2; TRBD1 aligns across 8 bases. After removal of 0 bases from V and 7 bases from J, the junction contained 16 bases not matched to a gene. Germline V gene data show CDR1 as LGHNA and CDR2 as YSLEER. This CDR3 has 18 residues. For the CDR3, the DNA is TGCGCCAGCAGCCAAGATAGGACAGGGAGCTTGGCAGTAAGTGGCTACACCTTC. This encodes CASSQDRTGSLAVSGYTF.

The rearrangement joins TRBV10-3 to TRBJ2-7, with 7 bases that match TRBD1. Germline trimming cut 6 bases from V and 1 base from J; bases unmatched to any gene: 9. The CDR3 sequence is 15 residues long. Germline V lookup: CDR1 ENHRY, CDR2 SYGVKD. CDR3 bases: TGTGCCATCAGACCGAGACAGGGAGAGTCCTACGAGCAGTACTTC. Protein sequence: CAIRPRQGESYEQYF.

Written as DNA, the CDR3 is TGTGCCAGCACTCAAAGCGGGGCCTCCTACAATGAGCAGTTCTTC. Translation gives CASTQSGASYNEQFF. The chain has TRBV2 and TRBJ2-1, with 7 nucleotides matching TRBD2. The CDR3 is made up of 15 amino acids. Trimming cost V 7 bases and J 0 bases; bases outside gene matches: 6. Germline V gives CDR1 SNHLY, CDR2 FYNNEI. Based on the CDR3 plus reference TRBV2 and TRBJ2-1, the full variable domain is EPEVTQTPSHQVTQMGQEVILRCVPISNHLYFYWYRQILGQKVEFLVSFYNNEISEKSEIFDDQFSVERPDGSNFTLKIRSTKLEDSAMYFCASTQSGASYNEQFFGPGTRLTVL.

The chain carries TRBV11-3 and TRBJ1-3; maybe TRBD1 (5 bases). The V gene lost 7 bases and the J gene lost 0 bases, with 16 bases spanning the gap. CDR3 length: 16 amino acids. From germline, CDR1 is SGHNT and CDR2 YENEEA. The chain's CDR3 is CASTAVGRGSGNTIYF. DNA for the CDR3: TGTGCCAGCACCGCCGTTGGGAGGGGCTCTGGAAACACCATATATTTT.

V is TRBV6-5 and J is TRBJ2-7, with TRBD1 matching over 7 bases. The CDR3 consists of 14 residues. V was pared by 6 bases and J by 2 bases, with 7 bases of the junction left unmatched. In germline, CDR1 is MNHEY, CDR2 SVGAGI. The CDR3 spells CASSNRDRTYEQYF. Written as DNA, the CDR3 is TGTGCCAGCAGCAACCGGGACAGAACCTACGAGCAGTACTTC.

The genes are TRBV5-6 and TRBJ1-5; the match to TRBD1 covers 8 bases. CDR3 length equals 15 residues. Germline CDR1 is SGHDT and CDR2 is YYEEEE. The V gene end was trimmed by 0 bases and the J gene end by 5 bases; junction bases not matched to a gene: 4. The CDR3, as DNA: TGTGCCAGCAGCTTGGGGACAGGGATCCATCAGCCCCAGCATTTT. Amino acid sequence: CASSLGTGIHQPQHF.

CDR3 sequence: CASSITAGAYTGELFF. CDR3 bases: TGTGCCAGTAGTATAACGGCGGGGGCCTACACCGGGGAGCTGTTTTTT. The rearrangement joins TRBV19 to TRBJ2-2, with a weak D call TRBD2 (7 bases). This CDR3 is 16 amino acids long. Germline CDR1 and CDR2: LNHDA and SQIVND (reference sequence). The V gene lost 2 bases and the J gene lost 3 bases, with 13 bases spanning the gap.

This clone is medium-sized. The chain joins TRBV6-5 to TRBJ1-2, with D perhaps matching TRBD1 (6 bases). This CDR3 is built from 15 residues. V dropped 3 bases and J dropped 4 bases, with 15 bases sitting between them. CDR1 MNHEY and CDR2 SVGAGI come from the germline V gene. CDR3 coding DNA: TGTGCCAGCAGTTATGGGACACGGACGGGCTATGGCTACACCTTC. Amino acid sequence: CASSYGTRTGYGYTF.

This rearrangement joins TRBV6-1 to TRBJ1-5; possible D gene TRBD1, 6 bases. Trimming cost V 0 bases and J 0 bases, with 9 bases left between them. This CDR3 spans 16 amino acids. Germline assignment: CDR1 MNHNS and CDR2 SASEGT. As DNA, the CDR3 is TGTGCCAGCAGTGAAGCGCGGGGGCCTAGCAATCAGCCCCAGCATTTT. This encodes CASSEARGPSNQPQHF.

This clone came up once. This chain joins TRBV19 and TRBJ1-5; TRBD1 might be the D (6 bases). In germline, CDR1 is LNHDA, CDR2 SQIVND (reference sequence). The CDR3 is made up of 13 amino acids. V was pared by 10 bases and J by 9 bases, with 19 bases between. Here the CDR3 DNA reads TGTGCCACCAAACAGGGCCAATTCATGCCCCAGCATTTT. Protein sequence: CATKQGQFMPQHF. Drawing the rest from reference TRBV19 and TRBJ1-5, the complete variable domain is DGGITQSPKYLFRKEGQNVTLSCEQNLNHDAMYWYRQDPGQGLRLIYYSQIVNDFQKGDIAEGYSVSREKKESFPLTVTSAQKNPTAFYLCATKQGQFMPQHFGDGTRLSIL.

The J gene is TRBJ1-1, the V gene TRBV6-5, with D possibly matching TRBD1 (6 bases). CDR1 is MNHEY and CDR2 is SVGAGI in the germline V gene. This CDR3 comprises 16 residues. With 6 bases removed from V and 3 bases from J, the gap between germline ends came to 20 bases. CDR3 residues: CASRYGDYRVDTEAFF. CDR3 nucleotide sequence: TGTGCCAGCAGATACGGGGACTACAGGGTAGACACTGAAGCTTTCTTT.

Only a few counts were recorded for this clone. V is TRBV19 and J is TRBJ1-2; 9 nucleotides line up with TRBD1. The germline V gene has CDR1 LNHDA and CDR2 SQIVND (reference sequence). V lost 5 bases to trimming and J lost 4 bases; unmatched junction nucleotides: 5. CDR3 length: 14 residues. CDR3 sequence reads: CASSSGTGPYGYTF. For the CDR3, the DNA is TGTGCCAGTAGTTCCGGGACAGGGCCCTATGGCTACACCTTC.

The rearrangement uses TRBV27 and TRBJ1-5; D perhaps matches TRBD1 (6 bases). Looked up from germline, CDR1 is MNHEY and CDR2 is SMNVEV (reference sequence). This CDR3 has 13 amino acids. Trimming removed 4 bases at V and 5 bases at J, with 9 bases between. The CDR3 coding sequence is TGTGCCAGCAGTTCCAGGGGCTATCAGCCCCAGCATTTT. It encodes CASSSRGYQPQHF.